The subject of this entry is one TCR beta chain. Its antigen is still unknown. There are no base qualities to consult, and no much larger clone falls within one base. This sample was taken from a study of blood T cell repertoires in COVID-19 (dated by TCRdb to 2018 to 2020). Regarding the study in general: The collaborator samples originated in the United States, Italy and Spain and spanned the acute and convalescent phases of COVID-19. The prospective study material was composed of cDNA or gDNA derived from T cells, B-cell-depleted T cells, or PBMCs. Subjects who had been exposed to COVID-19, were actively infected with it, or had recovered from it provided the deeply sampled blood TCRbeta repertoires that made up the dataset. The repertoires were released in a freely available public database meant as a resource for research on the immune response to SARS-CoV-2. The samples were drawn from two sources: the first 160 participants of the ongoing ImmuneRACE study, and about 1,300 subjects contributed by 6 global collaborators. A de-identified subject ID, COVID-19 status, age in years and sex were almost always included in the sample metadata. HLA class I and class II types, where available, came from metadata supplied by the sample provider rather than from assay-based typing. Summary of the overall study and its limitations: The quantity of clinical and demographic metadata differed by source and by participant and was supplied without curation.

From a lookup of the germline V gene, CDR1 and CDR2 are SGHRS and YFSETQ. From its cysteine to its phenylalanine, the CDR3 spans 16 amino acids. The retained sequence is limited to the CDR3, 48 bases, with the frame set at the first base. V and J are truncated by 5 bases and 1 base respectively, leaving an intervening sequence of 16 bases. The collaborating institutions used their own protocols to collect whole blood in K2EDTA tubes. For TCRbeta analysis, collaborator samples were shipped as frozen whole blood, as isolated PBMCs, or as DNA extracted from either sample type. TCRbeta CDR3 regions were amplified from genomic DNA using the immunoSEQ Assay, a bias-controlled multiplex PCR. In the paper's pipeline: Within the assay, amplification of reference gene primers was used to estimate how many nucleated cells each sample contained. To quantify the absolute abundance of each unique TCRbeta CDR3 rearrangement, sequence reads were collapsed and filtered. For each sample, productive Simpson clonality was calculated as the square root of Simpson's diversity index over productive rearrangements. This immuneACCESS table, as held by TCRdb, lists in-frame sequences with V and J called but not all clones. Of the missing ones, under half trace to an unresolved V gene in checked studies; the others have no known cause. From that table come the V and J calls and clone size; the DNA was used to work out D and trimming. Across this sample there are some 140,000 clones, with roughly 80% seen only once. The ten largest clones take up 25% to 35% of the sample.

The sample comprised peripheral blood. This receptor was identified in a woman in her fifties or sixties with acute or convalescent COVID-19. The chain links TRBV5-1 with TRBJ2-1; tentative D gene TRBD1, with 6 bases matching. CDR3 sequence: CASRVAGTQSYNEQFF. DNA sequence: TGCGCCAGCAGAGTAGCCGGGACACAATCCTACAATGAGCAGTTCTTC. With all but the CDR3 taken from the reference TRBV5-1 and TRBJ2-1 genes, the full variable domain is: KAGVTQTPRYLIKTRGQQVTLSCSPISGHRSVSWYQQTPGQGLQFLFEYFSETQRNKGNFPGRFSGRQFSNSRSEMNVSTLELGDSALYLCASRVAGTQSYNEQFFGPGTRLTVL.